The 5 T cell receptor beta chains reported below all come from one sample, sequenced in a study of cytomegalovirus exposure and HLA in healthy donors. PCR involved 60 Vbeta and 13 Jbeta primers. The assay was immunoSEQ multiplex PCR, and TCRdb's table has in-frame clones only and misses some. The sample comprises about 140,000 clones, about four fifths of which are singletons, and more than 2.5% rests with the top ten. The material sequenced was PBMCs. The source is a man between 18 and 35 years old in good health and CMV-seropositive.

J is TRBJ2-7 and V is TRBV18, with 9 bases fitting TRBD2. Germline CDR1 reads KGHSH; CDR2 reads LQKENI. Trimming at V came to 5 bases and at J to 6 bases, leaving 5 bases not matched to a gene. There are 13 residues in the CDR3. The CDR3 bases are TGTGCCAGCTCATATAGCGGGAGAAGCGAGCAGTACTTC. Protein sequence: CASSYSGRSEQYF. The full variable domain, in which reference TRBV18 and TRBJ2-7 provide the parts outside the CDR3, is NAGVMQNPRHLVRRRGQEARLRCSPMKGHSHVYWYRQLPEEGLKFMVYLQKENIIDESGMPKERFSAEFPKEGPSILRIQQVVRGDSAAYFCASSYSGRSEQYFGPGTRLTVT.

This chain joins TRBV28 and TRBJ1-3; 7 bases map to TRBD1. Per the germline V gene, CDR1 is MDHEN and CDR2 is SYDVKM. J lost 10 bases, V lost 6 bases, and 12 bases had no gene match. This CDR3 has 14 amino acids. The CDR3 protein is CASSLDRRLFTIYF. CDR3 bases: TGTGCCAGCAGCCTGGACAGGCGCCTGTTTACCATATATTTT. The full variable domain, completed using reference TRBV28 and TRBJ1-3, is DVKVTQSSRYLVKRTGEKVFLECVQDMDHENMFWYRQDPGLGLRLIYFSYDVKMKEKGDIPEGYSVSREKKERFSLILESASTNQTSMYLCASSLDRRLFTIYFGEGSWLTVV.

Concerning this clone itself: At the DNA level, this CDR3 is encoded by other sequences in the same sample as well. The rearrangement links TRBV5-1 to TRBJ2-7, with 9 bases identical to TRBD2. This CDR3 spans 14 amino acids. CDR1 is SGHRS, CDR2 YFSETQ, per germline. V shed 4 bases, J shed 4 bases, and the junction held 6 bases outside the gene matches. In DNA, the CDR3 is TGCGCCAGCAGCCTAGCGGGACAAGGTTACGAGCAGTACTTC. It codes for CASSLAGQGYEQYF.

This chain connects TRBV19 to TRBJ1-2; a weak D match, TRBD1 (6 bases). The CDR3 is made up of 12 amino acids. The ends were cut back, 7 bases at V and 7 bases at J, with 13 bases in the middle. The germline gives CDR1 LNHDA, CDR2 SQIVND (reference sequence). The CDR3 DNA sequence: TGTGCCAGTACCGTGGGGACAAGTGGCTACACCTTC. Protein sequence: CASTVGTSGYTF.

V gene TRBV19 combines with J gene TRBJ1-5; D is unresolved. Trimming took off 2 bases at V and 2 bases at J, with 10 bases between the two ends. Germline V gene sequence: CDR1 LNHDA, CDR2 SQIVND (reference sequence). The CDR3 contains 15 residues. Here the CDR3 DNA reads TGTGCCAGTAGTATAAAGGAGGCAGGCAATCAGCCCCAGCATTTT. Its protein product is CASSIKEAGNQPQHF.